This T cell receptor beta chain was identified during a study of a mutant IDH1 vaccine in newly diagnosed glioma. Trimming took off 2 bases at V and 4 bases at J, with 8 bases between the two ends. The CDR3 extends over 13 amino acids. Germline-derived CDR1 and CDR2 are MNHEY and SMNVEV (reference sequence). With respect to this clone: Its antigen is still unknown.

As to time point: week 47, end of study. Every vaccination contained 300 ug of the mutant IDH1 20-mer peptide and was paired with topical imiquimod. Assay used: immunoSEQ multiplex PCR; TCRdb lists only in-frame clones, some missing. This sample yields tens of thousands of clones, of which roughly nine tenths are seen a single time; approximately 0.8% belongs to the top ten. The sample here was PBMCs, taken from a glioma patient whose treatment included an IDH1 peptide vaccine. This sequence joins TRBV27 and TRBJ1-1; D might be TRBD1 (5 bases). The receptor was derived from a woman aged 50 to 60 with glioma. This chain's CDR3 is CASSLNGGTEAFF. The CDR3 nucleotides read TGTGCCAGCAGTTTAAACGGGGGCACTGAAGCTTTCTTT.